The sequence of this T cell receptor (beta chain) was determined in a study of cytomegalovirus exposure and HLA in healthy donors (dated by TCRdb to the late 2010s). Study-level background: In an earlier analysis of approximately 640 of the donors, 276 Gb of sequence data and 90 million to 120 million unique TCR beta sequences from 150 million to 200 million T cells were reported. An early release covering approximately 600 HLA-typed donors comprised about 300 gigabases of sequencing data and about 90 million unique TCR sequences. The genetic ancestry cluster associated with self-reported Caucasian donors included around 76% of the roughly 360 genotyped donors. The study aimed to test whether signatures of past pathogen exposure could be identified by cataloging public T cell receptors. Using immunosequencing, the study profiled T cell repertoires from about 650 subjects and related those repertoires to cytomegalovirus serostatus. Besides the first cohort of around 670 subjects, a separate validation cohort made up of 120 or so different subjects was used. The study combined high-throughput TCR immunosequencing, statistical association of individual TCRs with disease status, and machine learning to predict cytomegalovirus infection status. A later analysis re-examined previously published TCR beta repertoires from more than 650 donors and added high-resolution HLA genotyping to investigate patterns of TCR occurrence. The later analysis used no new phenotypic data to find candidate immune exposures, relying instead on TCR beta sequences and their occurrence across donors. An earlier analysis of approximately 630 of the donors applied high-throughput TCR beta sequencing to assess whether each TCR beta V gene segment acted as functional or pseudogenic. Alongside the repertoire data, information on donor age, sex, ethnicity and CMV serostatus was compiled. A later genetic analysis used genome-wide SNP genotypes for about 55% of the 666 donors, treating that subset as a discovery cohort. Every repertoire in the discovery cohort had been generated on one and the same sequencing platform. Class I and class II HLA loci were covered by the typing at four-digit resolution. Typing coverage differed by locus: A, B, C, DRB1 and DQB1 were typed in about 620-640 donors, DQA1 in roughly 510, DPA1 in 600 to 610, and DPB1 in 450 to 480. Roughly 5 DR-DQ haplotypes were handled as single units for association and clustering, since linkage in the cohort was strong. Across around 400 genotyped donors of the cohort, an average of 235,054 unique TCR beta nucleotide sequences per donor were sequenced, and approximately 17% of those sequences were non-productive. The full study reports these points: Because counts were too low, more than 15 rarely observed V segments, including chromosome 9 orphons, were left out of the earlier analysis of several hundred of the donors. Compared with the 666-donor mean, donors in an Asian-associated ancestry cluster had fewer N-insertions in productive TCRs, according to a later genetic analysis. Immune exposure information for the cohort was limited to CMV serostatus. The cohort was sequenced for TCR beta chains only, and without alpha or paired-chain data the features that could be detected were limited. Because HLA typing was unavailable for some donors at each locus, only the typed subset was used in association tests. Most TCR sequences were observed very rarely across donors, whereas some public TCRs were present in many individuals. Linkage disequilibrium might explain the correlated functional status among segregating V segments, but an unknown experimental factor could not be ruled out. A later analysis reported that several top co-occurrence clusters appeared linked to parvovirus B19, influenza, CMV and Epstein-Barr virus. Presence/absence analyses assumed roughly uniform sequencing depth across donors, an assumption that may not hold. An earlier analysis of 587 of the donors showed that most TCR beta V segments appeared in productive rearrangements either about 87% or about 30% of the time, which broadly matched IMGT annotations. A later analysis found that HLA-associated TCR beta chains were more clonally expanded and had lower generation probabilities than equally common non-associated chains. Because the 87-base-pair reads could not distinguish some IMGT-functional V segments, including TRBV6-2 and TRBV6-3, those segments were excluded. The classifier was reported to diagnose cytomegalovirus status with high specificity and sensitivity in both the original and validation cohorts. A further reported finding was that TCR beta sequences accurately predicted the HLA-A and HLA-B alleles for most subjects in the first cohort. In a later genetic analysis, a missense DCLRE1C variant was associated with V-gene and J-gene trimming of TCR beta chains, and the association was replicated in an independent cohort. In a later analysis, TCR association rates were found to vary across HLA loci, with the most associated TCRs seen for DRB1 alleles and the fewest for HLA-C alleles. In vitro tests confirmed that a few of the cytomegalovirus-associated TCR beta chains recognize cytomegalovirus antigens. The sequencing pipeline was judged likely to have produced a cluster of highly shared sequence variants as a technical artifact. Assigning TCR associations to individual alleles was difficult when HLA alleles, especially DR and DQ, strongly co-occurred. The study gave a list of roughly 150 TCR beta chains associated with cytomegalovirus. At a false discovery rate of 0.05, a later analysis linked 15,000 to 20,000 TCR beta sequences to specific HLA alleles. Most CMV-associated TCR beta chains appeared to be HLA-restricted in a later analysis, and the HLA associations seemed to be driven largely by CMV exposure. The authors suggested that the approach could potentially be generalized to other disease states and immunological phenotypes.

Including cysteine and phenylalanine, the CDR3 has 16 amino acids. Solely the CDR3 DNA is kept, with 48 bases framed from the first base. Sequences LGHNA (CDR1) and YSLEER (CDR2) are obtained from the germline V gene. Trimming takes 3 bases off V and 2 bases off J; junction bases not matched to a gene: 9. In total, roughly 710 healthy bone marrow donors made up the cohort. At the time of sampling, all cohort members were nominally healthy, though unrecorded immune exposures were likely present. The donor tested CMV seronegative and was one of the 352 seronegative cohort members. Every donor gave a peripheral blood sample, and the peripheral blood mononuclear cells from that sample were used for TCR beta sequencing. Genomic DNA was extracted from the blood cell samples with the Qiagen DNeasy Blood Extraction Kit. Libraries were constructed by the immunoSEQ multiplex PCR assay. A mixture of 60 forward primers for TCR Vbeta segments and 13 reverse primers for TCR Jbeta segments was used in the multiplex PCR. The CDR3 region of rearranged TCR beta genes was amplified from genomic DNA with a multiplex PCR assay. Amplified TCR beta libraries were sequenced as 87-base-pair reads on the Illumina HiSeq System. The original pipeline was this. A later analysis tallied roughly 76 million unique TCR beta chains across the 550 to 850 repertoires, and about 10 million of those chains were shared by two or more donors. To remove PCR and sequencing errors, raw reads were error-corrected and collapsed into unique sequences using a nearest-neighbor algorithm that merged closely related sequences. Alignment of CDR3 sequences to IMGT reference sequences was used to assign V, D and J gene segments. For a sequence to be retained, a match of at least six nucleotides to both a V gene segment and a J gene segment was required. Rearrangements were called productive when the CDR3 lacked stop codons and stayed in frame with V and J; all others were non-productive. Following IMGT convention, CDR3 was defined as the stretch from the second conserved V-encoded cysteine up to the conserved J-encoded phenylalanine. The earlier analysis of 500 to 650 of the donors excluded any sequence lacking an unambiguous match to a single V gene segment. An earlier analysis of 500 to 600 of the donors classified V segments as functional when productive rearrangements were above 56.7% and as segregating when the standard deviation between donors was above 5%. To diagnose cytomegalovirus status from the catalog of TCR beta chain sequences, a statistical classification framework was built. In a later analysis, TCR nucleotide sequences were compared against IMGT/GENE-DB human TR gene sequences so that V and J genes could be assigned. A later analysis assigned CDR3 sequences and most-parsimonious VDJ recombination scenarios with the TCRdist pipeline. In a later analysis, every TCR beta chain was defined by the combination of its CDR3 amino acid sequence and its V-gene family, and reads without a unique V-gene family were dropped. In a later analysis, approximately 590 highly shared, low-generation-probability nucleotide sequences were removed to address suspected cross-contamination and a sequencing artifact. In a later analysis, a clonal expansion index for each public chain was calculated from normalized within-repertoire ranks of inferred template counts. In a later analysis, generation probabilities were computed using a VDJ recombination model fitted to out-of-frame rearrangements, and the results were checked against IGoR. A later analysis scored TCR-TCR, TCR-HLA and TCR-CMV co-occurrence with hypergeometric tests, applying a repertoire-size bias correction to TCR pairs. False discovery rates were estimated in a later analysis by permuting HLA or CMV assignments 20 times. A later analysis grouped co-occurring TCRs with DBSCAN, adding TCRdist sequence similarity when clustering within HLA-allele-positive subsets. Repertoires with fewer than 30,000 or more than 120,000 public chains were left out of co-occurrence clustering, as were a handful of repertoires with anomalous nucleotide sharing. TCRdb stores this immuneACCESS table with in-frame sequences only. Part of the clones is absent; in the studies checked, under half of the shortfall reflects unresolved V genes, and no reason is known for the rest. V and J calls and clone size are copied from that table; D and trimming were computed from the DNA. The sample table shows approximately 79,000 clones, and 60% to 85% are seen once. Roughly 1.9% of the sample is held by the ten biggest clonotypes.

As regards this clone: Its antigen is unknown. The sample holds no much larger clone one base away, and base qualities are not on file.

The V and J segments used are TRBV4-3 and TRBJ1-2, with TRBD1 identical over 7 junction bases. The TCR was taken from a boy younger than 18 in good health and CMV-seronegative. The specimen sequenced was PBMCs. The DNA is TGCGCCAGCAGCCAGGGGTGGGGACAGACCAACTATGGCTACACCTTC. Its product reads: CASSQGWGQTNYGYTF.